What follows are 13 T cell receptor beta chains derived from one specimen sequenced in a study of T cell responses to AZD1222 COVID-19 vaccine. TCRdb's copy holds only in-frame clones and misses some; the assay was immunoSEQ multiplex PCR. Found here are about 150,000 clones, approximately 88% of them singletons; the top ten hold around 1%. This specimen consisted of peripheral blood, obtained 28 days after the second AZD1222 dose. The source of these receptors is an adult who received the AZD1222 COVID-19 vaccine.

The J gene is TRBJ1-2, the V gene TRBV30, with 9 positions matching TRBD1. Germline loops: CDR1 GTSNPN, CDR2 SVGIG (reference sequence). CDR3 length: 15 residues. Trimming cost V 2 bases and J 7 bases; bases outside gene matches: 11. The CDR3 nucleotides read TGTGCCTGGAGTTCGGGGACAGGGCTACGCGGTGGCTACACCTTC. Amino acid sequence: CAWSSGTGLRGGYTF. The complete variable domain, with remaining parts taken from reference TRBV30 and TRBJ1-2, reads SQTIHQWPATLVQPVGSPLSLECTVEGTSNPNLYWYRQAAGRGLQLLFYSVGIGQISSEVPQNLSASRPQDRQFILSSKKLLLSDSGFYLCAWSSGTGLRGGYTFGSGTRLTVV.

This clone was counted between two and nine times. This chain joins TRBV12-5 and TRBJ1-1; the D is unclear. Germline V gene sequence: CDR1 LGHNT, CDR2 FRNRAP. The CDR3 runs to 14 residues. The V end lost 6 bases, the J end lost 1 base, and 12 bases lay between the germline ends. CDR3 residues: CASGVEGPNTEAFF. CDR3 nucleotide sequence: TGTGCTAGTGGGGTGGAAGGCCCGAACACTGAAGCTTTCTTT.

This rearrangement joins TRBV5-1 to TRBJ2-5, with 9 nucleotides matching TRBD1. There are 14 residues in the CDR3. With V trimmed by 5 bases and J by 2 bases, 4 bases remained unmatched. CDR1 is SGHRS and CDR2 is YFSETQ in the germline V gene. The CDR3 region has the DNA TGCGCCAGCAGGTCCGGGACAGGGCAAGAGACCCAGTACTTC. This sequence encodes CASRSGTGQETQYF.

The chain links TRBV7-8 to TRBJ2-5; no definite D call. Germline assignment: CDR1 SGHVS and CDR2 FQNEAQ. The CDR3 is 13 amino acids. V lost 5 bases and J 5 bases, leaving 12 bases between the germline ends. CDR3: CASSPPRLETQYF. In nucleotides, the CDR3 is TGTGCCAGCAGCCCGCCTCGCCTGGAGACCCAGTACTTC.

This clone was counted between two and nine times. The CDR3 region is CASSIRGARNEQFF. CDR3 coding DNA: TGTGCCAGTAGTATTCGGGGGGCGCGCAATGAGCAGTTCTTC. This chain connects TRBV19 to TRBJ2-1, with a tentative D call TRBD2 (7 bases). The CDR3 spans 14 residues. The germline gives CDR1 LNHDA, CDR2 SQIVND (reference sequence). Trimming left V 3 bases short and J 6 bases short, with 12 bases between.

The chain employs TRBV7-9 and TRBJ1-2; D is unclear. The CDR3 loop spans 16 amino acids. Germline V CDR1 and CDR2: SEHNR, FQNEAQ (reference sequence). The V and J ends lost 1 base and 9 bases respectively, with 21 bases between them. As DNA, the CDR3 is TGTGCCAGCAGCTTAGGCCCCCAAAGAGGGAAGGAGAGCTACACCTTC. Translated: CASSLGPQRGKESYTF.

This rearrangement joins TRBV10-1 to TRBJ1-4; D remains ambiguous. V was shortened by 6 bases and J by 7 bases, with 18 bases between the two germline ends. Germline V CDR1 and CDR2: WNHNN, SYGVQD (reference sequence). This CDR3 is built from 15 residues. The DNA of the CDR3 is TGCGCCAGCAGCGAAGGCCGGGGAATTGGTGAAAAACTGTTTTTT. It is translated as CASSEGRGIGEKLFF.

The genes are TRBV19 and TRBJ1-2; D gene unclear. V lost 1 base and J 3 bases, leaving 6 bases between the germline ends. CDR1 is LNHDA and CDR2 is SQIVND in the germline V gene (reference sequence). The CDR3 consists of 13 residues. The DNA for the CDR3 is TGTGCCAGTAGTATAGGCATAGACTATGGCTACACCTTC. This encodes CASSIGIDYGYTF.

The gene calls are TRBV2 and TRBJ2-7; D remains unclear. The CDR3 consists of 12 residues. V lost 6 bases to trimming and J lost 0 bases, with 6 bases between them. In germline, CDR1 is SNHLY, CDR2 FYNNEI. The DNA of the CDR3 is TGTGCCAGCAGAAAAGACTCCTACGAGCAGTACTTC. Protein product: CASRKDSYEQYF.

The rearrangement joins TRBV7-2 to TRBJ1-1; TRBD1 matches 9 bases. The germline CDR1 and CDR2 sequences are SGHTA and FQGNSA. The CDR3 length is 14 residues. J gave up 8 bases and V 1 base, and 5 bases lay outside the gene matches. CDR3 sequence reads: CASSLGPGTGEAFF. CDR3 coding DNA: TGTGCCAGCAGCTTAGGCCCCGGGACAGGGGAAGCTTTCTTT. Combining the CDR3 with reference TRBV7-2 and TRBJ1-1 gives the whole variable domain GAGVSQSPSNKVTEKGKDVELRCDPISGHTALYWYRQSLGQGLEFLIYFQGNSAPDKSGLPSDRFSAERTGGSVSTLTIQRTQQEDSAVYLCASSLGPGTGEAFFGQGTRLTVV.

On this clone itself: Other DNA sequences in the sample encode the same CDR3. The chain is built from TRBV6-5 and TRBJ2-1; D gene unclear. The CDR3 covers 14 residues. The V gene's germline CDR1 is MNHEY and CDR2 SVGAGI. V shed 3 bases and J shed 3 bases, with 9 bases lying between them. CDR3: CASSYVPDYNEQFF. CDR3 sequence (DNA): TGTGCCAGCAGTTATGTCCCAGACTACAATGAGCAGTTCTTC.

The V call is TRBV7-9, the J call TRBJ1-1; no firm D call. This CDR3 is 14 amino acids long. Per germline, CDR1 SEHNR and CDR2 FQNEAQ (reference sequence). V gave up 3 bases and J gave up 1 base, with 9 bases separating them. The CDR3 region is CASSLNTANTEAFF. CDR3 DNA: TGTGCCAGCAGCTTGAACACAGCGAACACTGAAGCTTTCTTT.

DNA for the CDR3: TGTGCCAGCAGCTGGATCGGGACTGTTTTCTATGGCTACACCTTC. Translated, it gives CASSWIGTVFYGYTF. The chain couples TRBV7-8 to TRBJ1-2; D perhaps matches TRBD1 (5 bases). Germline V gene data show CDR1 as SGHVS and CDR2 as FQNEAQ. V lost 4 bases to trimming and J lost 4 bases, with 16 bases between them. This CDR3 has 15 amino acids.